These 8 T cell receptor beta chains were sequenced from one sample in a study of radiotherapy plus CTLA-4 blockade in lung cancer. The table came from immunoSEQ multiplex PCR; TCRdb's copy has only in-frame clones and leaves some out. This table has 95,000 to 150,000 clones, about nine tenths appearing once. Sequencing was performed on peripheral blood, taken from a patient treated with radiotherapy plus ipilimumab. Receptors originate from a human donor with non-small cell lung cancer that progressed on radiotherapy plus ipilimumab.

This sequence joins TRBV5-1 and TRBJ2-7; 9 bases fit TRBD2. The CDR3 loop spans 14 amino acids. The V and J ends lost 6 bases and 2 bases, in that order; junction bases with no gene match: 6. Germline CDR1 and CDR2: SGHRS and YFSETQ. The CDR3 region is CASKASSGAYEQYF. CDR3 bases: TGCGCCAGCAAGGCGTCTAGCGGGGCCTACGAGCAGTACTTC.

The chain uses TRBV4-1 and TRBJ1-1; a weak D match, TRBD1 (5 bases). The V end was cut by 1 base, the J end by 0 bases, with 12 bases between. This CDR3 has 16 residues. Germline CDR1 is MGHRA and CDR2 is YSYEKL. The CDR3: CASSQVIGGMNTEAFF. CDR3 coding DNA: TGCGCCAGCAGCCAAGTGATCGGGGGAATGAACACTGAAGCTTTCTTT.

Only one count was recorded for this clone. J is TRBJ2-4 and V is TRBV5-4; 8 bases fit TRBD1. Germline V lookup: CDR1 SGHNT, CDR2 YYREEE (reference sequence). This CDR3 is built from 16 residues. Trimming took 1 base from V and 4 from J; bases not matched to a gene: 7. The CDR3 DNA reads TGTGCCAGCAGCTTGCCGATCGGACAGGGAAAAAACATTCAGTACTTC. It is translated as CASSLPIGQGKNIQYF. The full variable domain, its missing parts supplied by reference TRBV5-4 and TRBJ2-4, is ETGVTQSPTHLIKTRGQQVTLRCSSQSGHNTVSWYQQALGQGPQFIFQYYREEENGRGNFPPRFSGLQFPNYSSELNVNALELDDSALYLCASSLPIGQGKNIQYFGAGTRLSVL.

The chain has TRBV25-1 and TRBJ2-1; TRBD2 matches at 7 bases. Germline-derived CDR1 and CDR2 are MGHDK and SYGVNS. The CDR3 is 13 residues long. V gave up 10 bases and J gave up 6 bases; unmatched junction bases: 9. CDR3 sequence (DNA): TGTGCCACCGGGGGAGGGGTATTCAATGAGCAGTTCTTC. This sequence encodes CATGGGVFNEQFF.

The V call is TRBV10-1, the J call TRBJ2-4; 7 bases match TRBD1. V shed 4 bases and J 6 bases; nucleotides not matched to a gene: 3. The CDR3 contains 13 residues. Germline V gene data show CDR1 as WNHNN and CDR2 as SYGVQD (reference sequence). CDR3 loop: CASSVAGGNIQYF. CDR3 nucleotide sequence: TGCGCCAGCAGTGTTGCAGGGGGAAACATTCAGTACTTC.

CDR3 protein: CARNPMGDRTLKTQPQHF. The DNA for the CDR3 is TGTGCCAGGAACCCGATGGGGGACCGGACACTCAAGACTCAGCCCCAGCATTTT. The V and J genes are TRBV25-1 and TRBJ1-5, with D tentatively TRBD1 (5 bases). This CDR3 is built from 18 residues. V was shortened by 9 bases and J by 6 bases, with 30 bases between the two germline ends. Germline-derived CDR1 and CDR2 are MGHDK and SYGVNS.

About this clone itself: Other DNA sequences in this sample translate to the same CDR3. CDR3 in amino acids: CASSLGTSNQPQHF. The CDR3 DNA is TGCGCCAGCAGCTTGGGGACATCTAATCAGCCCCAGCATTTT. The chain is built from TRBV5-1 and TRBJ1-5, with D possibly being TRBD1 (5 bases). This CDR3 has 14 amino acids. Germline CDR1 is SGHRS and CDR2 is YFSETQ. V was clipped by 0 bases and J by 4 bases, with 8 bases between them.

The gene calls are TRBV13 and TRBJ1-1, with a possible D match to TRBD1 (5 bases). The germline gives CDR1 PRHDT, CDR2 FYEKMQ (reference sequence). The CDR3 runs to 19 residues. Trimming shortened V by 5 bases and J by 11 bases, and 36 bases separated the two germline ends. CDR3 loop: CASSVPTSLVGGGNAAAFF. Here the CDR3 DNA reads TGTGCCAGCAGCGTTCCGACTAGCTTAGTTGGGGGGGGTAACGCTGCGGCTTTCTTT.